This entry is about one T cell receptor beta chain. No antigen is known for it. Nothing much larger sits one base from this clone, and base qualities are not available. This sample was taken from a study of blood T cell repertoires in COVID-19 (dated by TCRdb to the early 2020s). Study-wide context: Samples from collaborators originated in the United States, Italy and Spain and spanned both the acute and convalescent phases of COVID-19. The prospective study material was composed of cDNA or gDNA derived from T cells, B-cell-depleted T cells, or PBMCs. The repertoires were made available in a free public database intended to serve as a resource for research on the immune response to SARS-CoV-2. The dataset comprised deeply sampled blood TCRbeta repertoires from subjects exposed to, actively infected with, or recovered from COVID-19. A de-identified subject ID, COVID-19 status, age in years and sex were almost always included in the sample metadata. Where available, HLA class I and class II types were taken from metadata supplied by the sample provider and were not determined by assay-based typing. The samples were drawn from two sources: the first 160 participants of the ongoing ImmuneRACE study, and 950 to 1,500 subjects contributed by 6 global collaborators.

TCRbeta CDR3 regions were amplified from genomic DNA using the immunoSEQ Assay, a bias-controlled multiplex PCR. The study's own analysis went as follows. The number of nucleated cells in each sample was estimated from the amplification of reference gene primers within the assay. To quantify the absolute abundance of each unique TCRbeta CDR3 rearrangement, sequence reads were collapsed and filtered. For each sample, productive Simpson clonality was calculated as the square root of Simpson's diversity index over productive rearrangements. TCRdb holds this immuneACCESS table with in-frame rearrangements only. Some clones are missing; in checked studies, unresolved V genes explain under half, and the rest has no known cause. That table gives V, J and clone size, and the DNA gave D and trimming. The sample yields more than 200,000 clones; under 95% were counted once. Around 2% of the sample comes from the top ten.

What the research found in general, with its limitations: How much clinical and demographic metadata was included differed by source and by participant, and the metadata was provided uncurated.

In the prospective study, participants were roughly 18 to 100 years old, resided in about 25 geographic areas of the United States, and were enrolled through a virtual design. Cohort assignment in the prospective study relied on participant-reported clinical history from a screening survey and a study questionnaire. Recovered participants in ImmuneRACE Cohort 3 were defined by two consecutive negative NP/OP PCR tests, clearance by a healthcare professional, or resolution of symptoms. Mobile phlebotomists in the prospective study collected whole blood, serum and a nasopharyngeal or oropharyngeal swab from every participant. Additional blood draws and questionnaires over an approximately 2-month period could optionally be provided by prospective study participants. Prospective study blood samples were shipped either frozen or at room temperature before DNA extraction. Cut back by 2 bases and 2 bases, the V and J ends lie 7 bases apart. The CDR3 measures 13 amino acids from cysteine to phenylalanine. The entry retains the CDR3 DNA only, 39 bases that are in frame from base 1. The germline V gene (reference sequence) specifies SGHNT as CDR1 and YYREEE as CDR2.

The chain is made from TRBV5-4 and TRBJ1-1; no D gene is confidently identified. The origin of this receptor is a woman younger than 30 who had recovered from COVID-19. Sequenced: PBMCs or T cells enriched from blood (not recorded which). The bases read TGTGCCAGCAGCTTCTCGTATAACACTGAAGCTTTCTTT. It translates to CASSFSYNTEAFF.